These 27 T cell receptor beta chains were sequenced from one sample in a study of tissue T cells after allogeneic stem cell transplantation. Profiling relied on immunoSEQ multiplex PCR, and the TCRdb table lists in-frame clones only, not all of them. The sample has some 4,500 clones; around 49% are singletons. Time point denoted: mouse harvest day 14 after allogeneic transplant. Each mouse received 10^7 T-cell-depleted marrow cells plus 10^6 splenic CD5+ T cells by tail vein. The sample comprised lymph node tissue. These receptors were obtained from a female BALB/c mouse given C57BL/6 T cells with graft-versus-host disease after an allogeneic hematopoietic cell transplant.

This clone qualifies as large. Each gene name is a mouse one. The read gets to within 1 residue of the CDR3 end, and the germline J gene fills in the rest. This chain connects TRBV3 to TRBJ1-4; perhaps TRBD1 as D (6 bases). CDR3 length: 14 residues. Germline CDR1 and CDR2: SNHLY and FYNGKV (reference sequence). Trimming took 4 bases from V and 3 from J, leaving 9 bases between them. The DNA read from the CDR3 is TGTGCCAGCAGCTCCGCAGGGGCCAACGAAAGATTATTT. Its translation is CASSSAGANERLF. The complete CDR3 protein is CASSSAGANERLFF.

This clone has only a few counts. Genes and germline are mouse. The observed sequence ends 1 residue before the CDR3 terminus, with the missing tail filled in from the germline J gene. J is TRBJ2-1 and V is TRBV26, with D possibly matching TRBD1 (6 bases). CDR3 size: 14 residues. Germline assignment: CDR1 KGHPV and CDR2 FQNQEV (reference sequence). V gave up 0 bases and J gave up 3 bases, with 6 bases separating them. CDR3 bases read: TGTGCCAGCAGTCTGTCGGACAGCTATGCTGAGCAGTTC. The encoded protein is CASSLSDSYAEQF. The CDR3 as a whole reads CASSLSDSYAEQFF. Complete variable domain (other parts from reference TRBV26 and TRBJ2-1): NSKVIQTPRYLVKGQGQKAKMRCIPEKGHPVVFWYQQNKNNEFKFLINFQNQEVLQQIDMTEKRFSAECPSNSPCSLEIQSSEAGDSALYLCASSLSDSYAEQFFGPGTRLTVL.

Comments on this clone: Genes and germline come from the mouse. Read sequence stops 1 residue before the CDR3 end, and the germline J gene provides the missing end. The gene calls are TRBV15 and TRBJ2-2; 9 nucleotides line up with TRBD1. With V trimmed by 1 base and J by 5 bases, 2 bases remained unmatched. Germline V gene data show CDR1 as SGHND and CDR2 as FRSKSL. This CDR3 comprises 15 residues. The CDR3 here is CASSLEGQGTGQLYF. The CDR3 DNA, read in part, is TGTGCCAGCAGTTTAGAAGGACAGGGGACCGGGCAGCTCTAC.

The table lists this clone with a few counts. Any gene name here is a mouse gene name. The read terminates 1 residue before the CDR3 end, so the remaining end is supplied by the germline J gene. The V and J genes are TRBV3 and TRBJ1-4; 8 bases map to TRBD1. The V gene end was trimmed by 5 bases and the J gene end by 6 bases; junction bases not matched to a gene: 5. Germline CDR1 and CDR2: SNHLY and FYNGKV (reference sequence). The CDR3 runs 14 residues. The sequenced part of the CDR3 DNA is TGTGCCAGCAGCCGACAGGGGAGGCACGAAAGATTATTT. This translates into CASSRQGRHERLF. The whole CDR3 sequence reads CASSRQGRHERLFF.

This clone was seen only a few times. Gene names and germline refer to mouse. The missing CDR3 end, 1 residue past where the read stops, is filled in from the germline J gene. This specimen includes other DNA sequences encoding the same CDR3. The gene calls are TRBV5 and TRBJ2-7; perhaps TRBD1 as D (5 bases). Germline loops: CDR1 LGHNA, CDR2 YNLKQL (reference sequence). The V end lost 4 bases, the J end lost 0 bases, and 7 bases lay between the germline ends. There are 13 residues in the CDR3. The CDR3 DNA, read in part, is TGTGCCAGCAGCCTCAGGGTCTCCTATGAACAGTAC. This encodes CASSLRVSYEQY. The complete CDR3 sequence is CASSLRVSYEQYF.

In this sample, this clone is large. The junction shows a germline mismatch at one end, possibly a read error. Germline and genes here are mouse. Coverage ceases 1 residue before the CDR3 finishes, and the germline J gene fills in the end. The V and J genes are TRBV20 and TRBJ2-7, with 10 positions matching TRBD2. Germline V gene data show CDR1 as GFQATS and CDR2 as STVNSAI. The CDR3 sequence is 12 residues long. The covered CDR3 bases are TGTGGTGCGAGGGACTGGGGCTATGAACAGTAC. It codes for CGARDWGYEQY. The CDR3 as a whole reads CGARDWGYEQYF.

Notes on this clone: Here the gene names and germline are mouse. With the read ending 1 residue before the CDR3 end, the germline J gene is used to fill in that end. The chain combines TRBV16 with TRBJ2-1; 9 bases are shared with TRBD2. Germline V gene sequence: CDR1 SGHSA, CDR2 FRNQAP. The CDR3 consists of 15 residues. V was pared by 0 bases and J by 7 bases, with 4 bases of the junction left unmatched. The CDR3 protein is CASSLEAWGGAEQFF. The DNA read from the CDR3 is TGTGCAAGCAGCTTAGAGGCCTGGGGGGGGGCTGAGCAGTTC.

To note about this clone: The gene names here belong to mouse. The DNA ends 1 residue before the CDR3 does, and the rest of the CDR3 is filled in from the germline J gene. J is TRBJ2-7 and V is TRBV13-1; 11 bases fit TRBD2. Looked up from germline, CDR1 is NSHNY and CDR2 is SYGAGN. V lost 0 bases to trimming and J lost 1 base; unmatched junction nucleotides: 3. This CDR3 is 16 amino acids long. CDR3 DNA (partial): TGTGCCAGCAGTGATGGCTGGACTGGGGGGTCCTATGAACAGTAC. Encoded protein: CASSDGWTGGSYEQY. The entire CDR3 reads CASSDGWTGGSYEQYF.

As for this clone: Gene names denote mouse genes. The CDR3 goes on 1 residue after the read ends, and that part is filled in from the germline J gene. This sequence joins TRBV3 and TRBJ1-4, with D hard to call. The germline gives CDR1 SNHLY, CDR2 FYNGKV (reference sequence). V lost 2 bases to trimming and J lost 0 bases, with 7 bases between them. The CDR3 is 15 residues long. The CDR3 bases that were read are TGTGCCAGCAGCTTACAACAGATTTCCAACGAAAGATTATTT. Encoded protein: CASSLQQISNERLF. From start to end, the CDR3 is CASSLQQISNERLFF.

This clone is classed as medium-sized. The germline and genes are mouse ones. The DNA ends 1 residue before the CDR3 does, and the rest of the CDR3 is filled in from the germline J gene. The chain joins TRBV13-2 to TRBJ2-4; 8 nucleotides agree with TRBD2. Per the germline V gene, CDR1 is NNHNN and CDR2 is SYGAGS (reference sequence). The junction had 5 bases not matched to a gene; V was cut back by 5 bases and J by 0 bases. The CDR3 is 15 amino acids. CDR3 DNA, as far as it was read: TGTGCCAGCGGAGGGACTGGTTCTAGTCAAAACACCTTGTAC. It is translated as CASGGTGSSQNTLY. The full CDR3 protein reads CASGGTGSSQNTLYF.

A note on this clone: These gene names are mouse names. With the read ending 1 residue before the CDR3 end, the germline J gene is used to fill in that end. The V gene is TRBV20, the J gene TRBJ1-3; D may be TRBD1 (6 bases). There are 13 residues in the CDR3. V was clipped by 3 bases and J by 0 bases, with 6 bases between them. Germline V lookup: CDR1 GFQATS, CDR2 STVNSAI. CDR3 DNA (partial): TGTGGTGCTAGAGGGGGTTCTGGAAATACGCTCTAT. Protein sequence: CGARGGSGNTLY. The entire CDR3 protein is CGARGGSGNTLYF.

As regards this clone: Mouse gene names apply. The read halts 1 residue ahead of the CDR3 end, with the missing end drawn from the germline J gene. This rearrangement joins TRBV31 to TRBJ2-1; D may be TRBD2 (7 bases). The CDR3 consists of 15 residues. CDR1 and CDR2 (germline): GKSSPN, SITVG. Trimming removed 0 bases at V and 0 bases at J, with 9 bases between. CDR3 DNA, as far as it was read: TGTGCCTGGAGTCTAGGGGGGGGTAACTATGCTGAGCAGTTC. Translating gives CAWSLGGGNYAEQF. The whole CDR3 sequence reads CAWSLGGGNYAEQFF.

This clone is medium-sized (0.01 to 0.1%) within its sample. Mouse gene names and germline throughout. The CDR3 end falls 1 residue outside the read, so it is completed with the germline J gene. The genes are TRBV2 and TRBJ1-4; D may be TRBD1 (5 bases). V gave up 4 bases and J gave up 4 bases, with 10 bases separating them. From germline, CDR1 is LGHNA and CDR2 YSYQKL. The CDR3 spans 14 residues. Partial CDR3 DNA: TGTGCCAGCAGCCCGCCCGGACACAACGAAAGATTATTT. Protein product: CASSPPGHNERLF. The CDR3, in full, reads CASSPPGHNERLFF.

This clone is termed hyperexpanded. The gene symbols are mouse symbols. CDR3 protein: CASSGNSGNTLYF. CDR3 bases read: TGTGCCAGCTCCGGGAATTCTGGAAATACGCTCTAT. The chain couples TRBV3 to TRBJ1-3; D call uncertain. The read stops 1 residue short of the end of the CDR3; the missing end is completed from the germline J gene. In germline, CDR1 is SNHLY, CDR2 FYNGKV (reference sequence). The V end lost 8 bases, the J end lost 0 bases, and 8 bases lay between the germline ends. The CDR3 consists of 13 residues.

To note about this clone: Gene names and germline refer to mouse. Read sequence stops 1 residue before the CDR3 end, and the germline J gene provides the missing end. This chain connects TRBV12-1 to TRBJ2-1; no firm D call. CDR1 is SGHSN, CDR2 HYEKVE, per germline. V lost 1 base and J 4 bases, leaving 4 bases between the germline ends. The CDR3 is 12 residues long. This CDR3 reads CASSLGYAEQFF. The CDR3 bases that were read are TGTGCCAGCTCTCTAGGGTATGCTGAGCAGTTC.

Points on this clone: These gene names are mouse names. The CDR3: CASSLPGGSGNTLYF. The CDR3 DNA, read in part, is TGTGCCAGCAGTCTTCCAGGGGGATCTGGAAATACGCTCTAT. The chain joins TRBV26 to TRBJ1-3; 7 bases agree with TRBD1. The read finishes 1 residue shy of the CDR3 end, and the germline J gene is used to complete it. Germline trimming cut 3 bases from V and 1 base from J; bases unmatched to any gene: 3. The germline CDR1 and CDR2 sequences are KGHPV and FQNQEV (reference sequence). The CDR3 runs to 15 residues. The variable domain in full, with the rest retrieved from reference TRBV26 and TRBJ1-3, is NSKVIQTPRYLVKGQGQKAKMRCIPEKGHPVVFWYQQNKNNEFKFLINFQNQEVLQQIDMTEKRFSAECPSNSPCSLEIQSSEAGDSALYLCASSLPGGSGNTLYFGEGSRLIVV.

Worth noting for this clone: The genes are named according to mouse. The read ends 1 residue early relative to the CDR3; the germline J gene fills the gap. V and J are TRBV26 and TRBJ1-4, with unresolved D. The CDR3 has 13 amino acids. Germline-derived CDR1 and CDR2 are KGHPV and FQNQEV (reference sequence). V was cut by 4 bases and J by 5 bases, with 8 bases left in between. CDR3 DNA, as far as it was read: TGTGCCAGCAGTCCCCCGGGGAACGAAAGATTATTT. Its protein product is CASSPPGNERLF. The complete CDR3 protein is CASSPPGNERLFF.

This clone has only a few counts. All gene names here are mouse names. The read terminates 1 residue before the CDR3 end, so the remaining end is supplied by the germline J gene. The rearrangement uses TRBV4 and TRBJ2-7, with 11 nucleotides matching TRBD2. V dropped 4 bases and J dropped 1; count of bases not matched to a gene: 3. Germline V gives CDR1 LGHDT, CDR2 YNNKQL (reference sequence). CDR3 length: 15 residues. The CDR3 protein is CASSSGLGVSYEQYF. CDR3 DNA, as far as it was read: TGTGCCAGCAGCTCGGGACTGGGGGTTTCCTATGAACAGTAC.

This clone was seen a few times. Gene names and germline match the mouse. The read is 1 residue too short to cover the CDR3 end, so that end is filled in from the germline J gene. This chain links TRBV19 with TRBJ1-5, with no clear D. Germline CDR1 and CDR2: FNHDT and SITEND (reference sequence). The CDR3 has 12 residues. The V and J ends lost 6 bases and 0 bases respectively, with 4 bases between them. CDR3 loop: CASTGNNQAPLF. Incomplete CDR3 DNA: TGTGCCAGCACCGGTAACAACCAGGCTCCGCTT.

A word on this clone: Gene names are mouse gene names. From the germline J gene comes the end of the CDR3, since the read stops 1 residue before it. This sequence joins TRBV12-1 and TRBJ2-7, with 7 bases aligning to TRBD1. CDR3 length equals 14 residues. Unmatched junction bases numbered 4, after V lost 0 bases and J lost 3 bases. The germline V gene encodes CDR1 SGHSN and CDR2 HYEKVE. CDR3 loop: CASSLRDRFYEQYF. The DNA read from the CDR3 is TGTGCCAGCTCTCTCCGGGACAGATTCTATGAACAGTAC.

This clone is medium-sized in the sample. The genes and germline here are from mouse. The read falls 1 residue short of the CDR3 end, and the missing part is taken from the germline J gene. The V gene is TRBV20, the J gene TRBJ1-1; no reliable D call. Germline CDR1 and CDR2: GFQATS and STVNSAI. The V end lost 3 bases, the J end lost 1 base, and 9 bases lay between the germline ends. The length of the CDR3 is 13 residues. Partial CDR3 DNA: TGTGGTGCTAGAGAGGCCCGGAACACAGAAGTCTTC. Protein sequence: CGAREARNTEVF. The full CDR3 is CGAREARNTEVFF.

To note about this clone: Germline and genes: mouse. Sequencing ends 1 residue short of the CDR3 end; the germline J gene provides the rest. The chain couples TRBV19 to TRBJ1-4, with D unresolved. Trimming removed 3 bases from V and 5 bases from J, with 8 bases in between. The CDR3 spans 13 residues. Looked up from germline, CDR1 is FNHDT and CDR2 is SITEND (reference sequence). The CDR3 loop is CASSTRQNERLFF. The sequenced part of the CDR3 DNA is TGTGCCAGCAGTACGCGACAAAACGAAAGATTATTT.

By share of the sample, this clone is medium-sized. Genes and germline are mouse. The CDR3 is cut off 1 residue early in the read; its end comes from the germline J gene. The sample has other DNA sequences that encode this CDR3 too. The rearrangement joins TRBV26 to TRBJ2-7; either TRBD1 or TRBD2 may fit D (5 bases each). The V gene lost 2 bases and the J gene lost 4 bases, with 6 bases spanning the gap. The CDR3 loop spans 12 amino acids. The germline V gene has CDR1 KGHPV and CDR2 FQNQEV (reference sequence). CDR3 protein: CASSLGGYEQYF. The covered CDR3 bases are TGTGCCAGCAGTCTGGGGGGATATGAACAGTAC.

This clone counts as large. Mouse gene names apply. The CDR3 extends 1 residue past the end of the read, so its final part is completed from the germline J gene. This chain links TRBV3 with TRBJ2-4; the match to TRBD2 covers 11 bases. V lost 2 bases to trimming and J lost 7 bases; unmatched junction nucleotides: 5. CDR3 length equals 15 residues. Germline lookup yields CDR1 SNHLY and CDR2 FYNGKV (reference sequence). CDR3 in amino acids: CASSLNWGGAYTLYF. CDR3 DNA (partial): TGTGCCAGCAGCTTAAACTGGGGGGGCGCGTACACCTTGTAC.

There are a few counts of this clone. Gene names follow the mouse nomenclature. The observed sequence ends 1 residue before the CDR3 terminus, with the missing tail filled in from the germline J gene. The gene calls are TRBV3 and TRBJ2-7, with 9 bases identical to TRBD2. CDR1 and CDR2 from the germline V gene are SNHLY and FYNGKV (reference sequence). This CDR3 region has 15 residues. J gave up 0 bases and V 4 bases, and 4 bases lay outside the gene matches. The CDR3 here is CASSYDWGSSYEQYF. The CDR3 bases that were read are TGTGCCAGCAGCTACGACTGGGGGAGCTCCTATGAACAGTAC.

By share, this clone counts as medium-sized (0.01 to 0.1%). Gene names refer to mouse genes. The CDR3 bases that were read are TGTGGTGGGACATCCTATGCTGAGCAGTTC. Its translation: CGGTSYAEQF. The full CDR3 protein is CGGTSYAEQFF. This chain uses TRBV20 with TRBJ2-1, with a weak D call TRBD1 (5 bases). Sequencing ends 1 residue short of the CDR3 end; the germline J gene provides the rest. The V gene's germline CDR1 is GFQATS and CDR2 STVNSAI. V was pared by 7 bases and J by 3 bases, with 7 bases between. This CDR3 is built from 11 residues.

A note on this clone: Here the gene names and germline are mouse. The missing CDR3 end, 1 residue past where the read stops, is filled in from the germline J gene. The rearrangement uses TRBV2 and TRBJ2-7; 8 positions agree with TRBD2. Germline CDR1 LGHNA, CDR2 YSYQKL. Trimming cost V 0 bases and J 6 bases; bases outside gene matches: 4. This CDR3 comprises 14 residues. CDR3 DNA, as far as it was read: TGTGCCAGCAGCCAAGAGGGGGGGGGCACTGAACAGTAC. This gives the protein CASSQEGGGTEQY. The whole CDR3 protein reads CASSQEGGGTEQYF.